A selection of T cell receptor beta chains follows, all from one sample in a study of T cell responses to AZD1222 COVID-19 vaccine. Some clones are missing from TCRdb's copy, which holds only in-frame ones; the method was immunoSEQ multiplex PCR. The repertoire holds 150,000 or so clones, with almost 90% as singletons. This specimen was peripheral blood, taken on day 0 of AZD1222 vaccination. The receptors were gathered from an adult in good health. Both conserved end residues are trimmed from each CDR3.

cdr3_aa,v_call,j_call
ASSYPGAPRGYT,TRBV6-2/TRBV6-3,TRBJ1-2
ASSVELAGATEAF,TRBV9,TRBJ1-1
ASSLVGGEQF,TRBV7-9,TRBJ2-1
ASSQESGTASSKPEAF,TRBV3-1/TRBV3-2,TRBJ1-1
ASRVDLPDEQF,TRBV2,TRBJ2-1
ASSLGGQQTGELF,TRBV28,TRBJ2-2
AWSRGAFQGELF,TRBV30,TRBJ1-4
ASSPPTPGHFNQPQH,TRBV28,TRBJ1-5
ASRIPGQGAEGYT,TRBV28,TRBJ1-2
ASSYSEILAYEQY,TRBV6-2/TRBV6-3,TRBJ2-7